This entry lists 31 T cell receptor beta chains sequenced from one sample in a study of shared clonotypes between healthy human individuals. Here immunoSEQ multiplex PCR was the method, and the copy in TCRdb shows in-frame clones only, minus some. The table records 400,000 or so clones, just over 95% of them present only once. The sequencing input was memory CD8+ T cells sorted from blood. As for subset: CD45RO+ cells pooled with CCR7-negative TemRA cells. Receptors originate from a man aged 25-45 years in good health.

The V and J genes are TRBV30 and TRBJ2-7; D might be TRBD1 (5 bases). There are 13 residues in the CDR3. Germline CDR1 GTSNPN, CDR2 SVGIG (reference sequence). The ends were cut back, 2 bases at V and 5 bases at J, with 13 bases in the middle. CDR3 residues: CAWSRQPKDEQYF. CDR3 sequence (DNA): TGTGCCTGGAGTAGACAGCCCAAGGACGAGCAGTACTTC.

The rearrangement joins TRBV10-3 to TRBJ2-1; 12 bases fit TRBD2. The CDR3 is made up of 21 amino acids. J lost 0 bases, V lost 0 bases, and 12 bases had no gene match. Germline-derived CDR1 and CDR2 are ENHRY and SYGVKD. The DNA of the CDR3 is TGTGCCATCAGTGAGTCGGTCGGGACTAGCGGGTCCCCAGGCTCCTACAATGAGCAGTTCTTC. It yields the protein CAISESVGTSGSPGSYNEQFF.

The V gene is TRBV18, the J gene TRBJ2-2; either TRBD1 or TRBD2 may supply D (6 bases each). The CDR3 spans 15 residues. The germline V gene encodes CDR1 KGHSH and CDR2 LQKENI. V lost 9 bases, J lost 6 bases, and 20 bases lay in between. The CDR3 sequence is CARYNRGARPGELFF. For the CDR3, the DNA is TGTGCCAGGTATAATAGGGGGGCTCGGCCCGGGGAGCTGTTTTTT.

This chain joins TRBV10-2 and TRBJ2-5; 11 nucleotides align to TRBD2. Germline V gene data show CDR1 as WSHSY and CDR2 as SAAADI. The CDR3 runs to 19 residues. V was pared by 5 bases and J by 2 bases, with 16 bases of the junction left unmatched. CDR3: CASSRDGRASGRSQETQYF. CDR3 nucleotides: TGCGCCAGCAGTCGGGACGGAAGGGCTAGCGGGAGGTCACAAGAGACCCAGTACTTC.

The chain employs TRBV30 and TRBJ1-1; D call uncertain. Between the trimmed V and J ends, which lost 5 bases and 1 base, there was a span of 11 bases. The CDR3 contains 13 residues. The germline V gene encodes CDR1 GTSNPN and CDR2 SVGIG (reference sequence). CDR3 region: CAWHPSPNTEAFF. In DNA, the CDR3 is TGTGCCTGGCACCCCTCACCGAACACTGAAGCTTTCTTT.

The chain carries TRBV5-6 and TRBJ1-4, with TRBD1 as a possible D gene (6 bases). CDR3 length equals 16 residues. CDR1 and CDR2 (germline): SGHDT, YYEEEE. Between the trimmed V and J ends, which lost 1 base and 4 bases, there was a span of 14 bases. The CDR3 DNA sequence: TGTGCCAGCAGCTTGTTGACAGGACAGCGTAATGAAAAACTGTTTTTT. Translated, it gives CASSLLTGQRNEKLFF.

This chain connects TRBV29-1 to TRBJ1-3; D may be TRBD1 (5 bases). V was clipped by 4 bases and J by 4 bases, with 17 bases between them. Germline loops: CDR1 SQVTM, CDR2 ANQGSEA. This CDR3 is built from 15 residues. As DNA, the CDR3 is TGCAGCGTTGGGTTTATGTGGGACGGAGGAAACACCATATATTTT. This gives the protein CSVGFMWDGGNTIYF.

The chain combines TRBV28 with TRBJ1-1; TRBD1 matches at 8 bases. Trimming at V came to 5 bases and at J to 1 base, leaving 6 bases not matched to a gene. The germline CDR1 and CDR2 sequences are MDHEN and SYDVKM. There are 15 residues in the CDR3. The CDR3 loop is CASSASRGQNTEAFF. DNA of the CDR3: TGTGCCAGCAGTGCGTCCAGGGGGCAGAACACTGAAGCTTTCTTT.

V and J are TRBV10-3 and TRBJ2-7; the D call may be TRBD1 or TRBD2 (6 bases each). Between the trimmed V and J ends, which lost 8 bases and 6 bases, there was a span of 20 bases. This CDR3 spans 14 amino acids. The germline gives CDR1 ENHRY, CDR2 SYGVKD. DNA of the CDR3: TGTGCCATCGGGGGCCTACCGCTGGGAGGCGAGCAGTACTTC. It encodes CAIGGLPLGGEQYF.

The V call is TRBV7-9, the J call TRBJ2-1; D may correspond to TRBD1 or TRBD2 (6 bases each). This CDR3 is built from 12 residues. The V end lost 8 bases, the J end lost 7 bases, and 12 bases lay between the germline ends. CDR1 and CDR2 from the germline V gene are SEHNR and FQNEAQ (reference sequence). The CDR3 region has the DNA TGTGCCAGCCGCCTAGGGGGGAATGAGCAGTTCTTC. Residues: CASRLGGNEQFF. Full variable domain (missing parts from reference TRBV7-9 and TRBJ2-1): DTGVSQNPRHKITKRGQNVTFRCDPISEHNRLYWYRQTLGQGPEFLTYFQNEAQLEKSRLLSDRFSAERPKGSFSTLEIQRTEQGDSAMYLCASRLGGNEQFFGPGTRLTVL.

This chain uses TRBV4-1 with TRBJ1-2; no clear D gene. V lost 0 bases and J lost 1, with 6 bases in between. Germline V lookup: CDR1 MGHRA, CDR2 YSYEKL. The CDR3 is 14 residues long. CDR3 in amino acids: CASSQERDNYGYTF. The DNA of the CDR3 is TGCGCCAGCAGCCAAGAAAGGGATAACTATGGCTACACCTTC.

The rearrangement joins TRBV19 to TRBJ2-7; 9 bases are shared with TRBD2. V dropped 2 bases and J dropped 3; count of bases not matched to a gene: 2. The length of the CDR3 is 14 residues. CDR1 LNHDA and CDR2 SQIVND come from the germline V gene (reference sequence). CDR3 sequence reads: CASSISLAGYEQYF. CDR3 bases: TGTGCCAGTAGTATATCACTAGCGGGCTACGAGCAGTACTTC.

The chain carries TRBV30 and TRBJ2-2; TRBD2 matches at 10 bases. The ends lost 0 bases at V and 1 base at J; junction bases unmatched: 8. This CDR3 comprises 18 residues. Germline lookup yields CDR1 GTSNPN and CDR2 SVGIG (reference sequence). The CDR3 spells CAWSVWPSGSRNTGELFF. Written as DNA, the CDR3 is TGTGCCTGGAGTGTATGGCCTAGCGGGAGTCGGAACACCGGGGAGCTGTTTTTT.

The chain carries TRBV7-9 and TRBJ2-7; TRBD1 aligns across 10 bases. Per the germline V gene, CDR1 is SEHNR and CDR2 is FQNEAQ (reference sequence). V was clipped by 3 bases and J by 1 base; unmatched bases: 9. This CDR3 contains 17 residues. The CDR3 protein is CASSFGVGQGGSYEQYF. CDR3 in DNA: TGTGCCAGCAGCTTTGGGGTAGGACAGGGGGGGTCCTACGAGCAGTACTTC. Full variable domain (outside the CDR3, taken from reference TRBV7-9 and TRBJ2-7): DTGVSQNPRHKITKRGQNVTFRCDPISEHNRLYWYRQTLGQGPEFLTYFQNEAQLEKSRLLSDRFSAERPKGSFSTLEIQRTEQGDSAMYLCASSFGVGQGGSYEQYFGPGTRLTVT.

This chain links TRBV2 with TRBJ2-3; 10 bases align to TRBD2. Unmatched junction bases numbered 7, after V lost 6 bases and J lost 4 bases. Germline V gives CDR1 SNHLY, CDR2 FYNNEI. The CDR3 has 15 amino acids. The DNA of the CDR3 is TGTGCCAGCAGCGATAGCGGGAGGTATGCAGATACGCAGTATTTT. Protein: CASSDSGRYADTQYF.

The chain recombines TRBV11-3 with TRBJ2-3; TRBD2 matches at 7 bases. The J segment lost 0 bases and the V segment lost 3 bases, leaving 3 bases of the junction unmatched. Germline assignment: CDR1 SGHNT and CDR2 YENEEA. The CDR3 spans 15 residues. DNA of the CDR3: TGTGCCAGCAGCTTCGGACTAGATAGCACAGATACGCAGTATTTT. Protein product: CASSFGLDSTDTQYF.

This rearrangement joins TRBV19 to TRBJ2-7; 8 nucleotides agree with TRBD2. The V gene end was trimmed by 5 bases and the J gene end by 5 bases; junction bases not matched to a gene: 17. CDR1 is LNHDA and CDR2 is SQIVND in the germline V gene (reference sequence). The CDR3 is 17 amino acids. The CDR3 bases are TGTGCCAGTAGTGCGAACCTTGGGGCTAGCGGGTACCACGAGCAGTACTTC. It specifies CASSANLGASGYHEQYF.

The chain recombines TRBV30 with TRBJ1-1, with D uncertain. Per the germline V gene, CDR1 is GTSNPN and CDR2 is SVGIG (reference sequence). The CDR3 has 13 residues. V lost 3 bases and J 0 bases, leaving 8 bases between the germline ends. CDR3 bases: TGTGCCTGGAGCAAAACGCTGAACACTGAAGCTTTCTTT. Protein sequence: CAWSKTLNTEAFF.

The chain couples TRBV4-1 to TRBJ2-1, with 9 bases lining up with TRBD2. The CDR3 is 14 amino acids. The germline V gene has CDR1 MGHRA and CDR2 YSYEKL. J was trimmed by 4 bases and V by 8 bases; bases with no gene match: 6. The CDR3 sequence: CASVGSGRYNEQFF. CDR3 DNA sequence: TGCGCCAGCGTTGGCAGCGGGAGGTACAATGAGCAGTTCTTC.

The chain carries TRBV6-1 and TRBJ2-1; the match to TRBD1 covers 11 bases. J lost 9 bases, V lost 5 bases, and 6 bases had no gene match. Germline CDR1 MNHNS, CDR2 SASEGT. CDR3 length equals 14 residues. The CDR3 loop is CASSSGTGGIEQFF. For the CDR3, the DNA is TGTGCCAGCAGTAGTGGGACAGGGGGGATTGAGCAGTTCTTC.

The genes are TRBV5-4 and TRBJ2-1; D is possibly TRBD2 (7 bases). CDR1 SGHNT and CDR2 YYREEE come from the germline V gene (reference sequence). CDR3 length: 15 amino acids. Trimming left V 4 bases short and J 4 bases short, with 15 bases between. This CDR3 reads CASSPLGRGYNEQFF. CDR3 DNA sequence: TGTGCCAGCAGCCCTCTGGGGAGGGGGTACAATGAGCAGTTCTTC.

This sequence joins TRBV5-1 and TRBJ2-3; 9 bases are shared with TRBD1. Germline CDR1 SGHRS, CDR2 YFSETQ. This CDR3 spans 14 amino acids. V was clipped by 4 bases and J by 6 bases; unmatched bases: 6. CDR3 protein: CASSPGQGGDTQYF. The CDR3 region has the DNA TGCGCCAGCAGCCCGGGACAGGGAGGGGATACGCAGTATTTT.

The chain couples TRBV6-6 to TRBJ2-3; 12 bases map to TRBD2. Germline lookup yields CDR1 MNHNY and CDR2 SVGAGI (reference sequence). Unmatched junction bases numbered 1, after V lost 2 bases and J lost 4 bases. The CDR3 is 15 amino acids. Here the CDR3 reads CASSYRLAGADTQYF. DNA of the CDR3: TGTGCCAGCAGTTACCGACTAGCGGGAGCAGATACGCAGTATTTT.

This clone showed up just once. The chain employs TRBV6-6 and TRBJ2-1; D not certain. Germline-derived CDR1 and CDR2 are MNHNY and SVGAGI (reference sequence). Deletions cut 2 bases from V and 1 base from J, with 9 bases between. CDR3 length: 15 residues. The CDR3 nucleotides are TGTGCCAGCAGTTACCCGGGCATATCCTACAATGAGCAGTTCTTC. Protein sequence: CASSYPGISYNEQFF.

V gene TRBV19 combines with J gene TRBJ2-1, with D possibly being TRBD2 (7 bases). The CDR3 is 13 residues long. The germline V gene has CDR1 LNHDA and CDR2 SQIVND (reference sequence). V dropped 3 bases and J dropped 10 bases, with 13 bases sitting between them. CDR3 region: CASSMRGGREQFF. The CDR3 DNA reads as TGTGCCAGTAGTATGAGGGGGGGACGGGAGCAGTTCTTC.

This clone was detected only a few times. In the same sample, other DNA sequences code for this CDR3. The chain uses TRBV5-1 and TRBJ2-3, with 7 nucleotides matching TRBD1. Unmatched junction bases numbered 2, after V lost 0 bases and J lost 1 base. Germline CDR1 is SGHRS and CDR2 is YFSETQ. The CDR3 contains 15 residues. CDR3 DNA: TGCGCCAGCAGCTTGGAAGGGGGCGGCACAGATACGCAGTATTTT. Its translation is CASSLEGGGTDTQYF.

This clone was seen just once. The chain combines TRBV28 with TRBJ1-4; D unresolved. The CDR3 totals 17 residues. The germline V gene has CDR1 MDHEN and CDR2 SYDVKM. V was pared by 2 bases and J by 0 bases, with 13 bases between. The CDR3 protein is CASSLGGISATNEKLFF. The CDR3 region has the DNA TGTGCCAGCAGTTTAGGAGGGATATCTGCAACTAATGAAAAACTGTTTTTT.

The rearrangement uses TRBV4-1 and TRBJ2-3; 7 positions match TRBD1. With 2 bases clipped from V and 6 bases from J, the junction kept 11 bases outside the gene matches. Germline V gene sequence: CDR1 MGHRA, CDR2 YSYEKL. The CDR3 has 16 residues. CDR3 region: CASSQSQGGWLDTQYF. The DNA of the CDR3 is TGCGCCAGCAGCCAATCCCAAGGGGGCTGGCTGGATACGCAGTATTTT.

The chain links TRBV5-6 to TRBJ2-2; no firm D call. V lost 4 bases and J lost 4, with 17 bases in between. The CDR3 contains 16 residues. The germline CDR1 and CDR2 sequences are SGHDT and YYEEEE. The CDR3 DNA sequence: TGTGCCAGCAGCCCCCTAGATGAATGGAGCACCGGGGAGCTGTTTTTT. Its translation is CASSPLDEWSTGELFF.

The CDR3 loop reads CASKDSPYGYTF. The CDR3 bases are TGTGCCAGCAAGGACAGTCCCTATGGCTACACCTTC. This sequence joins TRBV28 and TRBJ1-2; possibly TRBD1 for D (6 bases). Germline V lookup: CDR1 MDHEN, CDR2 SYDVKM. The length of the CDR3 is 12 residues. V shed 7 bases and J shed 4 bases, with 10 bases lying between them.

Concerning this clone itself: This same CDR3 is encoded by further DNA sequences in the sample. The chain recombines TRBV28 with TRBJ2-3; 7 bases agree with TRBD2. Trimming removed 2 bases from V and 1 base from J; junction bases left unmatched: 0. The CDR3 totals 14 residues. The germline CDR1 and CDR2 sequences are MDHEN and SYDVKM. The CDR3 is CASSLAGGTDTQYF. Written as DNA, the CDR3 is TGTGCCAGCAGTTTAGCGGGGGGCACAGATACGCAGTATTTT.